The 31 T cell receptor beta chains presented below share a single source sample, sequenced in a study of PD-L1 blockade in urothelial cancer. The time point here: peripheral blood 6 weeks after treatment start. The protocol was immunoSEQ multiplex PCR, while the TCRdb copy is restricted to in-frame clones and leaves out a portion. The table shows around 26,000 clones, with approximately 86% occurring only once. This specimen was PBMCs, taken around atezolizumab (anti-PD-L1) treatment. These receptors came from a man in his 70s with urothelial cancer.

The chain carries TRBV11-3 and TRBJ1-1; 8 bases map to TRBD1. CDR3 length: 14 amino acids. Germline V gene data show CDR1 as SGHNT and CDR2 as YENEEA. The junction had 10 bases not matched to a gene; V was cut back by 2 bases and J by 11 bases. Written as DNA, the CDR3 is TGTGCCAGCAGCTTACGGATCCAGGGGGCCCCGGCTTTCTTT. It is translated as CASSLRIQGAPAFF.

This chain uses TRBV5-4 with TRBJ2-1, with 12 bases aligning to TRBD2. The CDR3 totals 15 residues. CDR1 is SGHNT, CDR2 YYREEE, per germline (reference sequence). After removal of 4 bases from V and 9 bases from J, the junction contained 8 bases not matched to a gene. The CDR3 loop is CASSRRLAGGLEQFF. DNA of the CDR3: TGTGCCAGCAGCCGAAGGCTAGCGGGAGGGCTTGAGCAGTTCTTC. Full variable domain (missing parts from reference TRBV5-4 and TRBJ2-1): ETGVTQSPTHLIKTRGQQVTLRCSSQSGHNTVSWYQQALGQGPQFIFQYYREEENGRGNFPPRFSGLQFPNYSSELNVNALELDDSALYLCASSRRLAGGLEQFFGPGTRLTVL.

This chain links TRBV7-9 with TRBJ2-1; the D is unclear. Germline values: CDR1 SEHNR, CDR2 FQNEAQ (reference sequence). Trimming shortened V by 3 bases and J by 5 bases, and 8 bases separated the two germline ends. This CDR3 has 13 residues. CDR3 nucleotide sequence: TGTGCCAGCAGCTTTTCCTTAAACAATGAGCAGTTCTTC. As protein: CASSFSLNNEQFF.

The chain uses TRBV10-3 and TRBJ2-5; 16 bases line up with TRBD2. Germline trimming cut 5 bases from V and 4 bases from J; bases unmatched to any gene: 4. The CDR3 is made up of 16 amino acids. CDR1 and CDR2 from the germline V gene are ENHRY and SYGVKD. The DNA of the CDR3 is TGTGCCATCAGTCTGGGACTAGCGGGAGGGCGAGAGACCCAGTACTTC. Residues: CAISLGLAGGRETQYF.

The chain links TRBV15 to TRBJ1-1; 12 bases match TRBD1. Losses at the gene ends were 11 bases for V and 5 bases for J; bases not matched to a gene: 15. Germline-derived CDR1 and CDR2 are LNHNV and YYDKDF (reference sequence). CDR3 length: 16 amino acids. In nucleotides, the CDR3 is TGTGCCGCCCGGGACAGGGGGCGAGGAGCGGAGACTGAAGCTTTCTTT. Its protein product is CAARDRGRGAETEAFF.

The rearrangement links TRBV4-2 to TRBJ1-2; no clear D gene. Deletions cut 0 bases from V and 4 bases from J, with 12 bases between. Germline V CDR1 and CDR2: LGHNA, YNFKEQ. The CDR3 contains 15 residues. The CDR3 region is CASSQELRQVYGYTF. The CDR3 DNA is TGTGCCAGCAGCCAAGAGCTTCGCCAGGTCTATGGCTACACCTTC.

The chain combines TRBV5-1 with TRBJ2-3; 10 bases align to TRBD2. Per germline, CDR1 SGHRS and CDR2 YFSETQ. The V and J ends lost 7 bases and 4 bases, in that order; junction bases with no gene match: 12. This CDR3 is 16 amino acids long. The CDR3 DNA sequence: TGCGCCAGCGCTTTCTCTAGCGGGAGAATCTCAGATACGCAGTATTTT. The encoded protein is CASAFSSGRISDTQYF.

This sequence joins TRBV7-9 and TRBJ1-1; TRBD1 might be the D (5 bases). Trimming cost V 0 bases and J 2 bases, with 10 bases left between them. CDR3 size: 15 residues. Looked up from germline, CDR1 is SEHNR and CDR2 is FQNEAQ (reference sequence). CDR3 in DNA: TGTGCCAGCAGCTTAGCCATGGGGCCAAACACTGAAGCTTTCTTT. Protein: CASSLAMGPNTEAFF.

The gene calls are TRBV9 and TRBJ2-7; 10 bases match TRBD2. The CDR3 consists of 15 residues. Germline trimming cut 3 bases from V and 1 base from J; bases unmatched to any gene: 4. CDR1 and CDR2 from the germline V gene are SGDLS and YYNGEE. The CDR3 nucleotides read TGTGCCAGCAGCGCCGGGACTAGCGTATCCTACGAGCAGTACTTC. Protein product: CASSAGTSVSYEQYF.

In its sample, this clone was seen once. V gene TRBV7-6 combines with J gene TRBJ2-5; 13 nucleotides match TRBD2. The CDR3 is made up of 15 amino acids. Germline V gene sequence: CDR1 SGHVS, CDR2 FNYEAQ. Germline trimming cut 5 bases from V and 4 bases from J; bases unmatched to any gene: 4. CDR3 protein: CASSPRTSGGETQYF. The CDR3 DNA reads TGTGCCAGCAGCCCCAGGACTAGCGGGGGAGAGACCCAGTACTTC.

The V and J genes are TRBV2 and TRBJ2-6, with TRBD2 matching 11 bases. The junction had 10 bases not matched to a gene; V was cut back by 6 bases and J by 0 bases. Germline CDR1 reads SNHLY; CDR2 reads FYNNEI. This CDR3 has 19 amino acids. CDR3 residues: CASSQRRLAGISGANVLTF. The CDR3 DNA reads as TGTGCCAGCAGCCAGAGGAGACTAGCGGGGATCTCTGGGGCCAACGTCCTGACTTTC. Full variable domain (outside the CDR3, taken from reference TRBV2 and TRBJ2-6): EPEVTQTPSHQVTQMGQEVILRCVPISNHLYFYWYRQILGQKVEFLVSFYNNEISEKSEIFDDQFSVERPDGSNFTLKIRSTKLEDSAMYFCASSQRRLAGISGANVLTFGAGSRLTVL.

CDR3: CASKPGLGFETQYF. In nucleotides, the CDR3 is TGTGCCAGCAAGCCGGGACTAGGGTTTGAGACCCAGTACTTC. The J gene is TRBJ2-5, the V gene TRBV11-1, with 8 nucleotides matching TRBD2. V trimming: 7 bases; J trimming: 5 bases; junction bases outside the gene matches: 9. This CDR3 has 14 amino acids. Per germline, CDR1 SGHAT and CDR2 FQDESV (reference sequence).

The rearrangement joins TRBV19 to TRBJ2-2; D remains unclear. The germline V gene encodes CDR1 LNHDA and CDR2 SQIVND (reference sequence). The CDR3 is made up of 14 amino acids. V gave up 0 bases and J gave up 2 bases, with 4 bases separating them. The CDR3 loop reads CASSIDRNTGELFF. DNA for the CDR3: TGTGCCAGTAGTATAGACAGAAACACCGGGGAGCTGTTTTTT.

The rearrangement joins TRBV25-1 to TRBJ1-1; D unclear. The CDR3 sequence is 13 residues long. Trimming removed 6 bases from V and 1 base from J, with 9 bases in between. Germline V gives CDR1 MGHDK, CDR2 SYGVNS. CDR3 coding DNA: TGTGCCAGCAGGCCTACAGAGAACACTGAAGCTTTCTTT. It codes for CASRPTENTEAFF.

V gene TRBV11-2 combines with J gene TRBJ1-2; D possibly corresponds to TRBD1 (5 bases). The CDR3 runs to 15 residues. CDR1 is SGHAT, CDR2 FQNNGV, per germline. The V end lost 4 bases, the J end lost 2 bases, and 14 bases lay between the germline ends. CDR3: CASSSLTETNYGYTF. CDR3 in DNA: TGTGCCAGCAGCTCTCTGACAGAAACCAACTATGGCTACACCTTC. The variable domain in full, completed from reference TRBV11-2 and TRBJ1-2, reads EAGVAQSPRYKIIEKRQSVAFWCNPISGHATLYWYQQILGQGPKLLIQFQNNGVVDDSQLPKDRFSAERLKGVDSTLKIQPAKLEDSAVYLCASSSLTETNYGYTFGSGTRLTVV.

In regard to this clone: One end of the junction is discordant with germline, which a read error may explain. This chain links TRBV6-5 with TRBJ1-5, with 8 bases matching TRBD1. The CDR3 contains 15 residues. Germline CDR1 and CDR2: MNHEY and SVGAGI. The DNA of the CDR3 is TGTGCCAGCAGTGACTCCCGGGACAGGAATCAGCCCCAGCATTTT. It encodes CASSDSRDRNQPQHF.

The chain carries TRBV19 and TRBJ1-5, with 8 nucleotides matching TRBD1. The CDR3 totals 17 residues. The V gene's germline CDR1 is LNHDA and CDR2 SQIVND (reference sequence). J lost 7 bases, V lost 2 bases, and 13 bases had no gene match. The CDR3 here is CASSILQRTGLEQPQHF. Written as DNA, the CDR3 is TGTGCCAGTAGTATATTACAACGGACAGGGTTGGAACAGCCCCAGCATTTT.

The chain has TRBV19 and TRBJ1-1; TRBD1 matches at 9 bases. CDR3 length equals 16 residues. J was trimmed by 3 bases and V by 2 bases; bases with no gene match: 7. Germline V CDR1 and CDR2: LNHDA, SQIVND (reference sequence). The CDR3 spells CASSIQGTGSYTEAFF. The CDR3 nucleotides are TGTGCCAGTAGTATACAGGGGACAGGGTCTTACACTGAAGCTTTCTTT.

This chain uses TRBV28 with TRBJ2-1, with 8 nucleotides matching TRBD2. This CDR3 region has 18 residues. J lost 3 bases, V lost 6 bases, and 16 bases had no gene match. Looked up from germline, CDR1 is MDHEN and CDR2 is SYDVKM. As DNA, the CDR3 is TGTGCCAGCAGCTTTATGGGACTAGTTGTTTTTAACTACAATGAGCAGTTCTTC. Residues: CASSFMGLVVFNYNEQFF.

The chain carries TRBV28 and TRBJ1-2; 8 bases are a match to TRBD1. Trimming cost V 2 bases and J 7 bases; bases outside gene matches: 12. Germline assignment: CDR1 MDHEN and CDR2 SYDVKM. CDR3 length: 16 residues. CDR3 bases: TGTGCCAGCAGTTTAACCCCAGGGGGCCCACAGGGTGGCTACACCTTC. Its protein product is CASSLTPGGPQGGYTF.

The chain uses TRBV10-3 and TRBJ1-1; the match to TRBD1 covers 10 bases. CDR1 is ENHRY, CDR2 SYGVKD, per germline. The CDR3 totals 13 residues. J lost 1 base, V lost 10 bases, and 3 bases had no gene match. The DNA of the CDR3 is TGTGCCACGAGGACAGGGGGGAACACTGAAGCTTTCTTT. Its translation: CATRTGGNTEAFF.

Only a few counts were recorded for this clone. The chain joins TRBV19 to TRBJ2-7; 7 bases map to TRBD2. Germline CDR1 reads LNHDA; CDR2 reads SQIVND (reference sequence). The CDR3 spans 17 residues. V dropped 2 bases and J dropped 7; count of bases not matched to a gene: 17. CDR3 sequence reads: CASSIIRLAAKPGEQYF. In nucleotides, the CDR3 is TGTGCCAGTAGTATAATTCGCCTAGCGGCAAAGCCTGGGGAGCAGTACTTC.

The rearrangement uses TRBV5-1 and TRBJ2-1; D is perhaps TRBD2 (5 bases). From germline, CDR1 is SGHRS and CDR2 YFSETQ. V shed 0 bases and J shed 5 bases, with 12 bases lying between them. The CDR3 runs 15 residues. CDR3 nucleotide sequence: TGCGCCAGCAGCTTGGGACCCCTCGGGGACAATGAGCAGTTCTTC. This encodes CASSLGPLGDNEQFF. Looking up the rest from reference TRBV5-1 and TRBJ2-1 gives the full variable domain: KAGVTQTPRYLIKTRGQQVTLSCSPISGHRSVSWYQQTPGQGLQFLFEYFSETQRNKGNFPGRFSGRQFSNSRSEMNVSTLELGDSALYLCASSLGPLGDNEQFFGPGTRLTVL.

The chain is built from TRBV11-3 and TRBJ1-2; TRBD1 matches 9 bases. V was clipped by 3 bases and J by 3 bases; unmatched bases: 5. Germline values: CDR1 SGHNT, CDR2 YENEEA. This CDR3 has 15 residues. The CDR3 is CASSLDRGRDYGYTF. The CDR3 bases are TGTGCCAGCAGCTTGGACAGGGGTCGAGACTATGGCTACACCTTC.

The chain is built from TRBV5-6 and TRBJ1-2; D is possibly TRBD1 (5 bases). The CDR3 extends over 12 amino acids. Germline CDR1 reads SGHDT; CDR2 reads YYEEEE. The ends were cut back, 0 bases at V and 6 bases at J, with 6 bases in the middle. CDR3 residues: CASSLGQNGYTF. CDR3 sequence (DNA): TGTGCCAGCAGCTTGGGACAGAATGGCTACACCTTC.

This clone was detected a few times. The V and J genes are TRBV30 and TRBJ1-5, with unresolved D. The CDR3 has 13 residues. In germline, CDR1 is GTSNPN, CDR2 SVGIG (reference sequence). V lost 2 bases, J lost 4 bases, and 9 bases lay in between. CDR3 region: CAWSRGINQPQHF. In DNA, the CDR3 is TGTGCCTGGAGTAGAGGGATTAATCAGCCCCAGCATTTT.

The chain employs TRBV7-9 and TRBJ2-3; TRBD2 might be the D (5 bases). This CDR3 comprises 17 residues. The germline gives CDR1 SEHNR, CDR2 FQNEAQ (reference sequence). Trimming took 1 base from V and 6 from J, leaving 20 bases between them. The CDR3, as DNA: TGTGCCAGCAGCTTAGGACCGAGGGCCCCAATTGTGGATACGCAGTATTTT. This codes for CASSLGPRAPIVDTQYF.

The chain has TRBV28 and TRBJ2-7; D unresolved. The CDR3 sequence is 13 residues long. Trimming removed 10 bases from V and 6 bases from J, with 19 bases in between. Germline lookup yields CDR1 MDHEN and CDR2 SYDVKM. The chain's CDR3 is CATRSPGVSEQYF. As DNA, the CDR3 is TGTGCCACCAGGAGCCCTGGAGTATCCGAGCAGTACTTC.

The chain is built from TRBV21-1 and TRBJ2-7; TRBD1 is taken as the D call from the table, unchecked against the DNA. TRBV21-1 is recorded as a pseudogene. This CDR3 contains 14 residues. In nucleotides, the CDR3 is TGTGCCAGCGGAAAGACAGGGTCGGACTACGAGCAGTACTTC. It yields the protein CASGKTGSDYEQYF.

V and J are TRBV19 and TRBJ2-7, with no clear D. Germline V gene sequence: CDR1 LNHDA, CDR2 SQIVND (reference sequence). V gave up 1 base and J gave up 6 bases, with 19 bases separating them. This CDR3 comprises 16 residues. The CDR3 here is CASSIGFGPARIEQYF. CDR3 bases: TGTGCCAGTAGTATAGGGTTTGGGCCAGCCAGGATCGAGCAGTACTTC.

V and J are TRBV2 and TRBJ2-1; 14 positions match TRBD2. The CDR3 is 15 residues long. The V segment lost 6 bases and the J segment 3 bases; nucleotides outside the gene matches: 1. CDR1 is SNHLY, CDR2 FYNNEI, per germline. The CDR3 DNA follows: TGTGCCAGCAGCGGGACTAGCGGGAGCTACAATGAGCAGTTCTTC. This encodes CASSGTSGSYNEQFF. Filled out from reference TRBV2 and TRBJ2-1, the complete variable domain reads EPEVTQTPSHQVTQMGQEVILRCVPISNHLYFYWYRQILGQKVEFLVSFYNNEISEKSEIFDDQFSVERPDGSNFTLKIRSTKLEDSAMYFCASSGTSGSYNEQFFGPGTRLTVL.